The next 10 T cell receptor beta chains were all read from a single sample in a study of regulatory T cells in long-lasting Graves disease. To make TCR beta libraries, researchers used iRepertoire HTBI primers and Arm-PCR of CDR3 regions. In TCRdb, the multiplex PCR reads were re-called with MiXCR into one record per CDR3 protein. Here the sample spans 450,000 or so distinct CDR3 sequences, around 20% being singletons. Time point meaning: persistent/refractory GD, antithyroid drugs over 5 years with positive TRAb. The authors made the TCR library using RNA they extracted from PBMCs. Sequencing used peripheral blood mononuclear cells (PBMCs), obtained when the disease was refractory, from a patient treated with antithyroid drugs. These receptors were collected from a female donor with Graves disease.

This clonotype was seen a few times. The CDR3 loop is CASSPPGPGGNTDTQYF. The CDR3 nucleotides read TGTGCCAGCAGTCCTCCTGGACCGGGGGGCAACACAGATACGCAGTATTTT. The chain links TRBV12-3 or TRBV12-4 to TRBJ2-3, with D possibly being TRBD2 (7 bases). The V and J ends lost 5 bases and 2 bases respectively, with 20 bases between them. This CDR3 spans 17 amino acids.

CDR3 amino acids: CSVWTHTYEQYF. DNA for the CDR3: TGCAGCGTGTGGACACATACCTACGAGCAGTACTTC. The J gene is TRBJ2-7, the V gene TRBV29-1; tentative D call: TRBD1 (5 bases). The CDR3 runs 12 residues. CDR1 is SQVTM, CDR2 ANQGSEA, per germline. V lost 6 bases to trimming and J lost 2 bases, with 11 bases between them.

The chain couples TRBV7-9 to TRBJ2-1; possible D gene TRBD1, 5 bases. The ends were cut back, 6 bases at V and 8 bases at J, with 14 bases in the middle. CDR1 and CDR2 (germline): SEHNR, FQNEAQ (reference sequence). This CDR3 has 13 residues. This chain's CDR3 is CASRGPPRDEQFF. DNA of the CDR3: TGTGCCAGCAGAGGACCCCCCAGGGATGAGCAGTTCTTC.

The CDR3 nucleotides are TGCGCCAGCAGCTTGGGAGGGTCTAATGAAAAACTGTTTTTT. Encoded protein: CASSLGGSNEKLFF. V usage is TRBV5-1 and J usage is TRBJ1-4; no clear D. Per germline, CDR1 SGHRS and CDR2 YFSETQ. Trimming shortened V by 0 bases and J by 3 bases, and 6 bases separated the two germline ends. This CDR3 has 14 residues.

The V call is TRBV5-1, the J call TRBJ2-7; D gene uncertain. CDR1 and CDR2 (germline): SGHRS, YFSETQ. V lost 2 bases and J 2 bases, leaving 11 bases between the germline ends. This CDR3 has 14 residues. The CDR3 reads CASSLLRPTYEQYF. In DNA form, the CDR3 reads TGCGCCAGCAGCTTACTCAGACCGACCTACGAGCAGTACTTC.

The table lists this clonotype with a count of one. The CDR3 protein is CASSLEPGTTEAFF. The CDR3 DNA is TGTGCCAGCAGCTTAGAGCCGGGGACCACTGAAGCTTTCTTT. V gene TRBV7-3 combines with J gene TRBJ1-1; tentatively, D is TRBD1 (5 bases). The CDR3 is 14 residues long. V gave up 2 bases and J gave up 4 bases, with 11 bases separating them. CDR1 and CDR2 (germline): SGHTA, FQGTGA.

This clonotype was observed a few times. This chain joins TRBV12-3 or TRBV12-4 and TRBJ2-6, with D possibly matching TRBD1 (6 bases). This CDR3 has 16 amino acids. Trimming stripped 4 bases from V and 0 bases from J, with 10 bases between. The CDR3 sequence: CASSSGQYSGANVLTF. In nucleotides, the CDR3 is TGTGCCAGCAGTTCCGGACAGTACTCTGGGGCCAACGTCCTGACTTTC.

This clonotype was seen a few times. V and J are TRBV6-1 and TRBJ1-1; D call uncertain. CDR3 length equals 15 residues. CDR1 is MNHNS, CDR2 SASEGT, per germline. The V gene lost 2 bases and the J gene lost 6 bases, with 16 bases spanning the gap. Here the CDR3 reads CASSENKPLAAEAFF. The CDR3, as DNA: TGTGCCAGCAGTGAAAACAAACCCCTCGCGGCTGAAGCTTTCTTT.

This clonotype occurred a few times. The chain is built from TRBV7-9 and TRBJ2-7; the D gene is possibly TRBD2 (6 bases). CDR1 is SEHNR, CDR2 FQNEAQ, per germline (reference sequence). CDR3 size: 14 residues. V dropped 5 bases and J dropped 5 bases, with 16 bases sitting between them. Written as DNA, the CDR3 is TGTGCCAGCAGCCCCAATGTGGGGGGTAACGAGCAGTACTTC. Its translation is CASSPNVGGNEQYF.

This clonotype was observed at least ten times. The chain joins TRBV3-1 to TRBJ1-1; 8 bases match TRBD1. V shed 1 base, J shed 4 bases, and the junction held 11 bases outside the gene matches. The CDR3 length is 17 residues. Germline V CDR1 and CDR2: LGHDT, YNNKEL (reference sequence). The CDR3 DNA follows: TGTGCCAGCAGCCAAGTAGTCAGGGGGCGGAAAGGCACTGAAGCTTTCTTT. Amino acid sequence: CASSQVVRGRKGTEAFF.